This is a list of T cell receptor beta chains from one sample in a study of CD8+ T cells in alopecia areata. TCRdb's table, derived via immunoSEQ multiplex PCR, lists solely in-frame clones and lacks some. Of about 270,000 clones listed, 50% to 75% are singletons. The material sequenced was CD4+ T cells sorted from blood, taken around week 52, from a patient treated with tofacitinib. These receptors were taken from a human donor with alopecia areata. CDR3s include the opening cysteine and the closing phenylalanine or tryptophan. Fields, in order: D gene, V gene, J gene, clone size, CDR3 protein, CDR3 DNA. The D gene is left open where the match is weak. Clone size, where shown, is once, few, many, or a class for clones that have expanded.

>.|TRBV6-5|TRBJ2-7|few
CASRTTDGPYEQYF
TGTGCCAGCAGAACTACCGACGGACCCTACGAGCAGTACTTC
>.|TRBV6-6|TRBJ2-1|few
CASSYRALYNEQFF
TGTGCCAGCAGCTACAGGGCCCTATACAATGAGCAGTTCTTC
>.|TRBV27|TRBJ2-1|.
CASSQPGTLSYNEQFF
TGTGCCAGCAGTCAACCCGGGACATTGTCCTACAATGAGCAGTTCTTC
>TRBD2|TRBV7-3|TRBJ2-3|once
CASSRLAGGPDTQYF
TGTGCCAGCAGCCGACTAGCGGGGGGCCCAGATACGCAGTATTTT
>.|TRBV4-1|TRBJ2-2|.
CASSQGLQIGVNTGELFF
TGCGCCAGCAGCCAAGGCCTTCAGATCGGGGTCAACACCGGGGAGCTGTTTTTT
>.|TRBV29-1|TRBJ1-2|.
CSVDRGVVNGYTF
TGCAGCGTTGACCGAGGTGTCGTCAATGGCTACACCTTC
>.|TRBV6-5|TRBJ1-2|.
CASSPTDSYGYTF
TGTGCCAGCAGCCCCACAGACTCATATGGCTACACCTTC
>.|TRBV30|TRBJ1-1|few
CAWKKHTEAFF
TGTGCCTGGAAGAAGCACACTGAAGCTTTCTTT
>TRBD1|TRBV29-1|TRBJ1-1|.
CSVEGGTGSYTEAFF
TGCAGCGTTGAGGGGGGGACAGGGAGCTACACTGAAGCTTTCTTT
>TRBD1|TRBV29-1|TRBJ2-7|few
CSVRDSQYEQYF
TGCAGCGTCCGGGACAGTCAATACGAGCAGTACTTC
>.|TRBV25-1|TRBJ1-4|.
CASSKGANEKLFF
TGTGCCAGCAGTAAAGGGGCTAATGAAAAACTGTTTTTT
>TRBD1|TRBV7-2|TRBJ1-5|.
CASSYGTANQPQHF
TGTGCCAGCAGCTACGGGACAGCTAATCAGCCCCAGCATTTT
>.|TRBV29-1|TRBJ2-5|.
CSVEEALWETQYF
TGCAGCGTTGAAGAGGCTCTTTGGGAGACCCAGTACTTC
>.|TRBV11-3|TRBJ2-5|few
CASSLGSETQYF
TGTGCCAGCAGCTTGGGGTCGGAGACCCAGTACTTC
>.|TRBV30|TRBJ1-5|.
CAWSVTDQQPQHF
TGTGCCTGGAGTGTGACGGACCAACAGCCCCAGCATTTT
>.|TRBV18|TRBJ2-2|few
CASSPPGNTGELFF
TGTGCCAGCTCACCACCAGGGAACACCGGGGAGCTGTTTTTT
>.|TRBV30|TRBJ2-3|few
CAWSEGSSRYF
TGTGCCTGGAGTGAAGGGAGTTCGCGGTATTTT
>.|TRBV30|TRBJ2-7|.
CAWSRGGTSYEQYF
TGTGCCTGGAGTCGGGGCGGTACCTCCTACGAGCAGTACTTC
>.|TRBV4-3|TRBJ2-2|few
CASSQDAVLTTGELFF
TGCGCCAGCAGCCAAGATGCGGTATTGACCACCGGGGAGCTGTTTTTT
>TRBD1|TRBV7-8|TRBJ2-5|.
CASRGDRQDQETQYF
TGTGCCAGCAGAGGGGACAGGCAGGACCAAGAGACCCAGTACTTC
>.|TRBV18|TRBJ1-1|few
CASSQGNTEAFF
TGTGCCAGCTCACAGGGGAACACTGAAGCTTTCTTT
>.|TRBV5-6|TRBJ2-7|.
CASSLGVTHEQYF
TGTGCCAGCAGCTTGGGGGTTACCCACGAGCAGTACTTC
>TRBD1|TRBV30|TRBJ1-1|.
CAWRDTGGGTEAFF
TGTGCCTGGAGGGATACAGGGGGAGGGACTGAAGCTTTCTTT
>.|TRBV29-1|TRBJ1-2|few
CSVEEGTSRGYTF
TGCAGCGTTGAAGAGGGTACGTCTCGTGGCTACACCTTC
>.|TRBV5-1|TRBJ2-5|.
CASSEGRRGETQYF
TGCGCCAGCAGTGAAGGGAGAAGGGGCGAGACCCAGTACTTC
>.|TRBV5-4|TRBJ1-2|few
CASSLARRGYTF
TGTGCCAGCAGCTTGGCGCGACGGGGCTACACCTTC
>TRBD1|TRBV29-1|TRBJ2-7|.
CSVEEVPGQGRYF
TGCAGCGTTGAAGAAGTCCCGGGACAGGGTCGGTACTTC
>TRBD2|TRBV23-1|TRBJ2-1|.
CASTPELAGGRSYNEQFF
TGCGCCAGCACCCCTGAACTAGCGGGGGGGCGTTCCTACAATGAGCAGTTCTTC
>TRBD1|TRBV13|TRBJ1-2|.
CASSLWGTGNYGYTF
TGTGCCAGCAGCTTATGGGGGACAGGCAACTATGGCTACACCTTC
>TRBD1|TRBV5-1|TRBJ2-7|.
CASSTGVLDEQYF
TGCGCCAGCTCGACAGGGGTCCTGGACGAGCAGTACTTC
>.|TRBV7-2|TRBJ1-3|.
CASSLTGQSGNTIYF
TGTGCCAGCAGCTTAACAGGGCAGTCTGGAAACACCATATATTTT
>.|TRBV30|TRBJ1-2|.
CAWRHGSLYGYTF
TGTGCCTGGCGCCATGGGAGCCTCTATGGCTACACCTTC
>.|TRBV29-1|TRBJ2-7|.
CSVNTGTTEQYF
TGCAGCGTAAATACAGGAACCACCGAGCAGTACTTC
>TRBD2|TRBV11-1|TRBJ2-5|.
CASGPGGPDQETQYF
TGTGCCAGCGGGCCGGGGGGGCCGGACCAAGAGACCCAGTACTTC
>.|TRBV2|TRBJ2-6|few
CASSGMASGANVLTF
TGTGCCAGTTCTGGGATGGCTTCTGGGGCCAACGTCCTGACTTTC
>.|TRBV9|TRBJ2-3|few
CASSVGTAPGVHTQYF
TGTGCCAGCAGCGTGGGGACCGCGCCCGGGGTACATACGCAGTATTTT
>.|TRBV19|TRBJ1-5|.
CASSTRGNQPQHF
TGTGCCAGTAGTACCCGGGGGAATCAGCCCCAGCATTTT